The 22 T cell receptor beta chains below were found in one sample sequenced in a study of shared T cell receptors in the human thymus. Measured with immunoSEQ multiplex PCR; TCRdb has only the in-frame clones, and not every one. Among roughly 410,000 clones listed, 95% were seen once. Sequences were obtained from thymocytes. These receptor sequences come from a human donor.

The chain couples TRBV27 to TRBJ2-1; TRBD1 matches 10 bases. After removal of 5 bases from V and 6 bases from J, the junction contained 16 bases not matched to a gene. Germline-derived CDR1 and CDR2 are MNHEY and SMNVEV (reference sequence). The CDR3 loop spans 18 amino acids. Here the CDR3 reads CASSAAGTGELVFNEQFF. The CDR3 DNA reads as TGTGCCAGCAGTGCCGCCGGGACAGGGGAATTGGTTTTCAATGAGCAGTTCTTC.

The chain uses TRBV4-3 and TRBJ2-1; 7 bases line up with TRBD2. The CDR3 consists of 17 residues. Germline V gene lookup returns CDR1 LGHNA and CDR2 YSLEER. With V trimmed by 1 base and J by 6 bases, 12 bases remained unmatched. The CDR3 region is CASSQGPGRGTPNEQFF. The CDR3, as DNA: TGCGCCAGCAGCCAAGGTCCTGGGCGGGGGACCCCCAATGAGCAGTTCTTC.

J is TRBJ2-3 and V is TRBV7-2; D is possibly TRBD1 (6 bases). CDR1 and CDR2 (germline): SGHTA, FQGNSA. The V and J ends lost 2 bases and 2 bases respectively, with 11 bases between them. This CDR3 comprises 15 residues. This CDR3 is CASSLIQGVTDTQYF. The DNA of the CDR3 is TGTGCCAGCAGCTTAATACAGGGTGTCACAGATACGCAGTATTTT.

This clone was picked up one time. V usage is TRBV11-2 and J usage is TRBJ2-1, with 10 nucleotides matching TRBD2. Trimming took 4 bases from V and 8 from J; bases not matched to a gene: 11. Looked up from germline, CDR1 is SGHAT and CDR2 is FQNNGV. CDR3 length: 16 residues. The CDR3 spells CASSSQAGGPVDEQFF. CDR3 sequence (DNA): TGTGCCAGCAGCTCCCAAGCGGGAGGGCCTGTGGATGAGCAGTTCTTC.

CDR3 residues: CASSLAPLAGGGYEQYF. The CDR3 nucleotides are TGTGCCAGCAGCTTAGCGCCGTTAGCGGGAGGGGGCTACGAGCAGTACTTC. V usage is TRBV7-2 and J usage is TRBJ2-7; 11 bases align to TRBD2. Germline-derived CDR1 and CDR2 are SGHTA and FQGNSA. The CDR3 is 17 amino acids. The V gene end was trimmed by 0 bases and the J gene end by 3 bases; junction bases not matched to a gene: 7.

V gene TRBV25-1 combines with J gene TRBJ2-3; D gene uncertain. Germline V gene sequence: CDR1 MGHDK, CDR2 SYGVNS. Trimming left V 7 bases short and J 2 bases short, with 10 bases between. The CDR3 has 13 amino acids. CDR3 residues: CASTPPATDTQYF. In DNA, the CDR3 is TGTGCCAGCACCCCCCCGGCCACAGATACGCAGTATTTT.

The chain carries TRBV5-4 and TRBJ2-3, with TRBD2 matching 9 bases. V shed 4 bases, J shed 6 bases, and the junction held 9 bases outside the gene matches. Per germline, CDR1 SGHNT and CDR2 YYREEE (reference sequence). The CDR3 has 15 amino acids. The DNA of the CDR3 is TGTGCCAGCAGCCCCGGGACTAGCAGGTCTGATACGCAGTATTTT. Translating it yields CASSPGTSRSDTQYF.

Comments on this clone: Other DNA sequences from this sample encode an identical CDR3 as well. CDR3 sequence: CASSIGYQPQHF. As DNA, the CDR3 is TGTGCCAGTAGTATCGGCTATCAGCCCCAGCATTTT. The J gene is TRBJ1-5, the V gene TRBV19; D gene unclear. Trimming removed 3 bases from V and 5 bases from J, with 5 bases in between. CDR3 size: 12 residues. CDR1 and CDR2 (germline): LNHDA, SQIVND (reference sequence).

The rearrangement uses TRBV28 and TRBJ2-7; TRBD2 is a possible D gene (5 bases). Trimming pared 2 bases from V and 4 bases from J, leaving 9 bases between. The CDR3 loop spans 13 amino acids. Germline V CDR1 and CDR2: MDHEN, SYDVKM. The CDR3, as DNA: TGTGCCAGCAGTTTAGACCGGGGATACGAGCAGTACTTC. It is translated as CASSLDRGYEQYF.

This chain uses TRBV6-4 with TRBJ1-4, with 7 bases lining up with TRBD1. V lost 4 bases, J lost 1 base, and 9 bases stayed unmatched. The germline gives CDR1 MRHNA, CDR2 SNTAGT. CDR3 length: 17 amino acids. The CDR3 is CASSVTGRIGTNEKLFF. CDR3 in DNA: TGTGCCAGCAGTGTGACAGGGAGGATTGGAACTAATGAAAAACTGTTTTTT.

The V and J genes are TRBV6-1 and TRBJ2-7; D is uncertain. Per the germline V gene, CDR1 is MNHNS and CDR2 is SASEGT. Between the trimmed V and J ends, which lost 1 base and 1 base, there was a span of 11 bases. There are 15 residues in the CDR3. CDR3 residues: CASSEDRLSSYEQYF. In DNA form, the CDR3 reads TGTGCCAGCAGTGAAGACCGGTTATCTTCCTACGAGCAGTACTTC.

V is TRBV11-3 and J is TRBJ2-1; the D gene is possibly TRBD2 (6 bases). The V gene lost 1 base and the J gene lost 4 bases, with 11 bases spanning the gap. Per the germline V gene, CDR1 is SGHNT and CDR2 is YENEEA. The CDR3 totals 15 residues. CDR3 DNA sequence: TGTGCCAGCAGCTTAGGGCTAGCGCAGTACAATGAGCAGTTCTTC. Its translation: CASSLGLAQYNEQFF.

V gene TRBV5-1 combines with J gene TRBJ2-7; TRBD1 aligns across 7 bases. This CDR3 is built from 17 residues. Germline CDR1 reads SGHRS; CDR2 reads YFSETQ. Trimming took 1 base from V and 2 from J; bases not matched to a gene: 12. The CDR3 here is CASSLHHRQGRAYEQYF. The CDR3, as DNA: TGCGCCAGCAGCTTGCACCATAGACAGGGAAGAGCCTACGAGCAGTACTTC.

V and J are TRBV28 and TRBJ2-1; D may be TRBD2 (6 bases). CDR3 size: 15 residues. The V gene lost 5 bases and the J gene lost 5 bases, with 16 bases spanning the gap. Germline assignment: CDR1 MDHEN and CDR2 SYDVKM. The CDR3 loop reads CASSPPTEGNNEQFF. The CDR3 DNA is TGTGCCAGCAGTCCCCCAACGGAGGGTAACAATGAGCAGTTCTTC.

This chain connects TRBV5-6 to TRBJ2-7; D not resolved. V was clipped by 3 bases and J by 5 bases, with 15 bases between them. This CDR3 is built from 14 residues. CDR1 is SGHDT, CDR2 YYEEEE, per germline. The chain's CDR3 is CASSSPDSVHEQYF. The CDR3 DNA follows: TGTGCCAGCAGCTCCCCCGACTCCGTGCACGAGCAGTACTTC.

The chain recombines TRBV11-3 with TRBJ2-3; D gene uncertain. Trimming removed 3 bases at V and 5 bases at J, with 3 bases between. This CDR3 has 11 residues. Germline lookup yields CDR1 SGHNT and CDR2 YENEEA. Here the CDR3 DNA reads TGTGCCAGCAGCTTTGGAGATACGCAGTATTTT. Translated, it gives CASSFGDTQYF.

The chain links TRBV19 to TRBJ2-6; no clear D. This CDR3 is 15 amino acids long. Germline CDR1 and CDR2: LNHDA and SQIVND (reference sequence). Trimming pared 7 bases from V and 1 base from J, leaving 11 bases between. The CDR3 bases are TGTGCCAGTAAACCCGCGGATTCTGGGGCCAACGTCCTGACTTTC. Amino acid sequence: CASKPADSGANVLTF.

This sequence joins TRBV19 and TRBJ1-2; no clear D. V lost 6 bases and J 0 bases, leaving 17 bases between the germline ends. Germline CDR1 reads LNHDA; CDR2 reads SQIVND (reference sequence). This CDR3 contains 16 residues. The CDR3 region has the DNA TGTGCCAGTAGGGGAACCGAAGGACCTCCTAACTATGGCTACACCTTC. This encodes CASRGTEGPPNYGYTF.

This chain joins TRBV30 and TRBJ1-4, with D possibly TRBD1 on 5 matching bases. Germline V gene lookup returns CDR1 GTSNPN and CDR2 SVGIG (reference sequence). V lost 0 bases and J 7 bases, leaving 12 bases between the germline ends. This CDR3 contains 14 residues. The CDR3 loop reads CAWSVRGDGEKLFF. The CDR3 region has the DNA TGTGCCTGGAGTGTTCGGGGGGATGGTGAAAAACTGTTTTTT.

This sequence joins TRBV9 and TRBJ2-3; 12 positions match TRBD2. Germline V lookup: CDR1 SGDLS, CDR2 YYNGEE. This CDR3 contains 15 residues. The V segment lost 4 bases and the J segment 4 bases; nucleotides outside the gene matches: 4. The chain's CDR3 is CASSSGTSGSDTQYF. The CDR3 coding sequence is TGTGCCAGCAGCTCTGGGACTAGCGGGTCAGATACGCAGTATTTT. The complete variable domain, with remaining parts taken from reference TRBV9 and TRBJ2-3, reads DSGVTQTPKHLITATGQRVTLRCSPRSGDLSVYWYQQSLDQGLQFLIQYYNGEERAKGNILERFSAQQFPDLHSELNLSSLELGDSALYFCASSSGTSGSDTQYFGPGTRLTVL.

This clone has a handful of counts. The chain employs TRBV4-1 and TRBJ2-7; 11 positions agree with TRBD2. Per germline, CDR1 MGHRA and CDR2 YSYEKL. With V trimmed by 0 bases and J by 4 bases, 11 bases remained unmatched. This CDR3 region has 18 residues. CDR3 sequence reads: CASSQEPPAGTSGYEQYF. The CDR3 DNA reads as TGCGCCAGCAGCCAAGAACCGCCAGCCGGGACTAGCGGTTACGAGCAGTACTTC.

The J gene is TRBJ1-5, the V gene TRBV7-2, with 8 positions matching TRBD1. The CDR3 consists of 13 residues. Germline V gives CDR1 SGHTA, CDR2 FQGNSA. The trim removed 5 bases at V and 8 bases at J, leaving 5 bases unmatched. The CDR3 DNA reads TGTGCCAGCAGCACAGGGGGGAGGGAGCCCCAGCATTTT. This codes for CASSTGGREPQHF.